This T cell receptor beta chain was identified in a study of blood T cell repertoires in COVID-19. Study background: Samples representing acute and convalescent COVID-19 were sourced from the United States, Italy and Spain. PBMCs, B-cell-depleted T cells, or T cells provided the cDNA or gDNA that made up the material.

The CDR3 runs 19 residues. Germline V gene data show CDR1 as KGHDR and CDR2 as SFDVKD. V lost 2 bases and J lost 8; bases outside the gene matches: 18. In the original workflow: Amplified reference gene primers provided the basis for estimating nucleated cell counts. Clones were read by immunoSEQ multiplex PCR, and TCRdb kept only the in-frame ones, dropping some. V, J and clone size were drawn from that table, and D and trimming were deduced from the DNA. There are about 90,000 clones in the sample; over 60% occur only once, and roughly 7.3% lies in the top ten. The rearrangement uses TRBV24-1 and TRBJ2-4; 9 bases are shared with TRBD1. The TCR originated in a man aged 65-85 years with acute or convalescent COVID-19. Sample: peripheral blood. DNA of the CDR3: TGTGCCACCAGTGATTCCAAGTTTAAAAGGACAGGGGACGGAGACATTCAGTACTTC. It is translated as CATSDSKFKRTGDGDIQYF.